The 9 T cell receptor beta chains listed next were all sequenced from one sample in a study of response to subunit inactivated influenza vaccine (dated by TCRdb to the late 2010s). The library was generated by RT-PCR. The sequencer listed for this sample is Illumina HiSeq 2500. Through fastp at Q25 and MiXCR, TCRdb rebuilt clones from the public reads, retaining in-frame beta chains. Identical CDR3 protein sequences are pooled into one entry, listed with their most common genes and DNA. This sample is represented by 450,000 to 550,000 distinct CDR3 sequences; 25% of them were singletons. About 1.9% of the sample rests with the top ten. This sample comprised CD4+ T cells sorted from PBMCs, obtained more than 4 days after vaccination. The receptors come from a man aged 50 to 59 who received an inactivated influenza vaccine. Donor details come from another sample of the same person, matched by shared clones.

As to this clonotype: Relative to the germline gene, one junction end is altered; a read error may explain this. The CDR3 DNA reads TGTGCCACCAGTGAGTCGTGGGACAGTGAAGCTCTCTTT. This codes for CATSESWDSEALF. V usage is TRBV24-1 and J usage is TRBJ1-1; 7 nucleotides align to TRBD1. The CDR3 length is 13 residues. CDR1 and CDR2 (germline): KGHDR, SFDVKD.

The sample holds one count of this clonotype. This chain uses TRBV30 with TRBJ2-7; maybe TRBD2 (6 bases). Germline lookup yields CDR1 GTSNPN and CDR2 SVGIG (reference sequence). CDR3 size: 14 residues. Trimming shortened V by 3 bases and J by 4 bases, and 16 bases separated the two germline ends. The CDR3 loop reads CAWRGTFPPYEQYF. CDR3 in DNA: TGTGCCTGGAGAGGGACTTTTCCCCCTTACGAGCAGTACTTC.

The V gene is TRBV5-1, the J gene TRBJ2-6; 7 bases match TRBD1. Germline-derived CDR1 and CDR2 are SGHRS and YFSETQ. The CDR3 is 19 amino acids. J gave up 0 bases and V 6 bases, and 15 bases lay outside the gene matches. CDR3 nucleotide sequence: TGCGCCAGCACCTCGATGAACAGGGGTGCGGCCTCTGGGGCCAACGTCCTGACTTTC. Its translation is CASTSMNRGAASGANVLTF.

This chain links TRBV5-1 with TRBJ2-1, with a tentative D call TRBD2 (7 bases). CDR1 is SGHRS and CDR2 is YFSETQ in the germline V gene. This CDR3 region has 16 residues. The V end lost 2 bases, the J end lost 0 bases, and 12 bases lay between the germline ends. The chain's CDR3 is CASSLGGAVSYNEQFF. CDR3 coding DNA: TGCGCCAGCAGCTTAGGGGGGGCCGTCTCCTACAATGAGCAGTTCTTC.

CDR3 sequence reads: CSVSLGGSNSPLHF. The CDR3 DNA reads TGCAGCGTTTCGCTAGGGGGCTCAAATTCACCCCTCCACTTT. The genes are TRBV29-1 and TRBJ1-6; 7 nucleotides align to TRBD1. The J segment lost 7 bases and the V segment lost 5 bases, leaving 8 bases of the junction unmatched. The CDR3 spans 14 residues. The germline V gene has CDR1 SQVTM and CDR2 ANQGSEA. Full variable domain (missing parts from reference TRBV29-1 and TRBJ1-6): SAVISQKPSRDICQRGTSLTIQCQVDSQVTMMFWYRQQPGQSLTLIATANQGSEATYESGFVIDKFPISRPNLTFSTLTVSNMSPEDSSIYLCSVSLGGSNSPLHFGNGTRLTVT.

The chain joins TRBV4-2 to TRBJ2-3, with TRBD1 matching over 9 bases. Germline V gene data show CDR1 as LGHNA and CDR2 as YNFKEQ. With V trimmed by 0 bases and J by 7 bases, 5 bases remained unmatched. The CDR3 extends over 15 amino acids. The CDR3 DNA is TGTGCCAGCAGCCAAGAAGGGACAGGGCTAAATACGCAGTATTTT. It encodes CASSQEGTGLNTQYF.

In this sample, this clonotype turned up a few times. The CDR3 loop reads CASSESQGGYGYTF. Written as DNA, the CDR3 is TGTGCCAGCAGTGAAAGCCAGGGAGGCTATGGCTACACCTTC. The chain is built from TRBV6-4 and TRBJ1-2; D perhaps matches TRBD1 (5 bases). The germline V gene has CDR1 MRHNA and CDR2 SNTAGT. The CDR3 is 14 residues long. V was pared by 3 bases and J by 4 bases, with 12 bases between.

V usage is TRBV7-2 and J usage is TRBJ2-2; TRBD1 matches 8 bases. The CDR3 contains 16 residues. CDR1 SGHTA and CDR2 FQGNSA come from the germline V gene. The trim removed 5 bases at V and 4 bases at J, leaving 9 bases unmatched. This CDR3 reads CASSKLDRVGTGELFF. The CDR3 DNA follows: TGTGCCAGCAGCAAGCTGGACAGGGTAGGCACCGGGGAGCTGTTTTTT.

V usage is TRBV20-1 and J usage is TRBJ2-3; 8 positions match TRBD1. Germline values: CDR1 DFQATT, CDR2 SNEGSKA (reference sequence). V lost 3 bases to trimming and J lost 7 bases; unmatched junction nucleotides: 6. The CDR3 totals 13 residues. The CDR3 DNA is TGCAGTGCTAGGGACAGGGTTAGGAATACGCAGTATTTT. Translating gives CSARDRVRNTQYF.